Here is one T cell receptor (beta chain) with its context. CDR1 is MNHEY, CDR2 SMNVEV, per germline (reference sequence). CDR3 length: 17 amino acids. The V and J ends lost 4 bases and 0 bases respectively, with 13 bases between them. This entry comes from a study of blood T cell repertoires in COVID-19. Clones were sequenced by immunoSEQ multiplex PCR, and TCRdb holds only the in-frame ones, with some missing. The data show about 430,000 clones, roughly 88% seen once. The rearrangement uses TRBV27 and TRBJ2-6; D might be TRBD1 (5 bases). The material sequenced was PBMCs or T cells enriched from blood (not recorded which). This clonotype was sampled from a woman between 18 and 30 years old who had been exposed to COVID-19. Here the CDR3 reads CASSSPYRNSGANVLTF. CDR3 nucleotide sequence: TGTGCCAGCAGTTCCCCATACAGGAACTCTGGGGCCAACGTCCTGACTTTC.